A single sample is the source of the 30 T cell receptor beta chains below, sequenced in a study of T cells after yellow fever vaccination. One entry per CDR3 protein, called by TCRdb with MiXCR from the 5' RACE reads. This table holds approximately 600,000 distinct CDR3 sequences, 9% to 15% found once. The material was PBMCs, obtained on the day of the yellow fever booster vaccination. These receptors were obtained from a man in his thirties or forties who received the YFV17D yellow fever vaccine.

V is TRBV4-2 and J is TRBJ1-5; D uncertain. The CDR3 totals 15 residues. Germline CDR1 and CDR2: LGHNA and YNFKEQ. V shed 4 bases and J shed 6 bases, with 16 bases lying between them. The CDR3 reads CASSPSVLMSQPQHF. The DNA for the CDR3 is TGTGCCAGCAGCCCCTCCGTCCTCATGAGTCAGCCCCAGCATTTT.

Ten or more counts support this clonotype. The chain has TRBV11-2 and TRBJ1-6; D is unclear. Germline V gene data show CDR1 as SGHAT and CDR2 as FQNNGV. Trimming stripped 3 bases from V and 8 bases from J, with 14 bases between. This CDR3 contains 15 residues. The DNA of the CDR3 is TGTGCCAGCAGCTTTCATGGAAGAAGTTATTCACCCCTCCACTTT. This translates into CASSFHGRSYSPLHF.

This clonotype has more than one count but fewer than ten. The rearrangement links TRBV6-1 to TRBJ2-7; D may correspond to TRBD1 or TRBD2 (5 bases each). Germline V lookup: CDR1 MNHNS, CDR2 SASEGT. The CDR3 is 14 residues long. Between the trimmed V and J ends, which lost 8 bases and 5 bases, there was a span of 19 bases. The CDR3 loop reads CASRDQGHGDEQYF. The CDR3 DNA sequence: TGTGCCAGCCGGGACCAAGGGCATGGGGACGAGCAGTACTTC.

A few counts support this clonotype. The V gene is TRBV29-1, the J gene TRBJ1-3, with TRBD1 as a possible D gene (5 bases). The CDR3 has 15 amino acids. The germline V gene encodes CDR1 SQVTM and CDR2 ANQGSEA. V was cut by 4 bases and J by 1 base, with 14 bases left in between. The CDR3 loop is CSVGQGGYSGNTIYF. CDR3 nucleotide sequence: TGCAGCGTTGGGCAGGGAGGGTATTCTGGAAACACCATATATTTT.

The chain couples TRBV7-8 to TRBJ1-1; 9 bases are a match to TRBD1. Germline CDR1 SGHVS, CDR2 FQNEAQ. V shed 6 bases and J 4 bases; nucleotides not matched to a gene: 6. CDR3 length equals 14 residues. CDR3 coding DNA: TGTGCCAGCAGAGGGACAGGGCGGGGCACTGAAGCTTTCTTT. Translating it yields CASRGTGRGTEAFF.

There are a few counts of this clonotype. The V gene is TRBV5-1, the J gene TRBJ2-7; TRBD1 is a possible D gene (5 bases). The germline CDR1 and CDR2 sequences are SGHRS and YFSETQ. The CDR3 consists of 15 residues. With 4 bases removed from V and 6 bases from J, the gap between germline ends came to 20 bases. The CDR3 loop is CASSKYTGQPTEQYF. The CDR3 bases are TGCGCCAGCAGCAAATACACCGGACAACCTACCGAGCAGTACTTC.

This clonotype showed up just a few times. The chain uses TRBV19 and TRBJ2-1, with D possibly being TRBD2 (6 bases). The germline V and J ends were trimmed by 2 bases and 9 bases, with 8 bases remaining between them. This CDR3 contains 12 residues. Germline values: CDR1 LNHDA, CDR2 SQIVND (reference sequence). The CDR3 coding sequence is TGTGCCAGTAGTATAATCGGGAGTGAGCAGTTCTTC. This translates into CASSIIGSEQFF.

This clonotype was observed a handful of times. The V call is TRBV5-1, the J call TRBJ1-6; the match to TRBD1 covers 8 bases. J was trimmed by 9 bases and V by 2 bases; bases with no gene match: 1. The CDR3 extends over 13 amino acids. Germline V gene lookup returns CDR1 SGHRS and CDR2 YFSETQ. The CDR3 sequence is CASSFDRGSPLHF. The CDR3 bases are TGCGCCAGCAGCTTCGACAGGGGTTCACCCCTCCACTTT.

The chain is built from TRBV11-2 and TRBJ2-7; D remains unclear. Germline CDR1 and CDR2: SGHAT and FQNNGV. V was pared by 5 bases and J by 9 bases, with 14 bases between. CDR3 size: 12 residues. For the CDR3, the DNA is TGTGCCAGCAGCCTCGACCTAGGCGGGCAGTACTTC. This encodes CASSLDLGGQYF.

CDR3 residues: CASSALTPLSSYEQYF. The CDR3 bases are TGCGCCAGCAGCGCACTGACACCTCTCTCCTCCTACGAGCAGTACTTC. The chain couples TRBV5-1 to TRBJ2-7; the D is unclear. V was cut by 4 bases and J by 0 bases, with 17 bases left in between. CDR1 SGHRS and CDR2 YFSETQ come from the germline V gene. This CDR3 contains 16 residues. Based on the CDR3 plus reference TRBV5-1 and TRBJ2-7, the full variable domain is KAGVTQTPRYLIKTRGQQVTLSCSPISGHRSVSWYQQTPGQGLQFLFEYFSETQRNKGNFPGRFSGRQFSNSRSEMNVSTLELGDSALYLCASSALTPLSSYEQYFGPGTRLTVT.

The rearrangement uses TRBV5-1 and TRBJ2-5; TRBD2 aligns across 12 bases. The J segment lost 5 bases and the V segment lost 0 bases, leaving 8 bases of the junction unmatched. Per the germline V gene, CDR1 is SGHRS and CDR2 is YFSETQ. The CDR3 sequence is 17 residues long. CDR3 DNA: TGCGCCAGCAGCTTGGGGACGGCCGGGACTAGCGGGGAGACCCAGTACTTC. Translated, it gives CASSLGTAGTSGETQYF.

The rearrangement links TRBV19 to TRBJ2-1; D gene ambiguous. Germline V gene lookup returns CDR1 LNHDA and CDR2 SQIVND (reference sequence). V shed 8 bases and J shed 6 bases, with 8 bases lying between them. CDR3 length: 11 amino acids. CDR3 sequence: CASGMGNEQFF. The CDR3 bases are TGTGCCAGTGGGATGGGCAATGAGCAGTTCTTC.

The chain uses TRBV5-1 and TRBJ2-7, with a weak D call TRBD2 (6 bases). V dropped 2 bases and J dropped 2 bases, with 17 bases sitting between them. The CDR3 has 16 residues. CDR1 SGHRS and CDR2 YFSETQ come from the germline V gene. CDR3 sequence: CASSFGGYTGTYEQYF. CDR3 coding DNA: TGCGCCAGCAGCTTCGGGGGATATACGGGGACCTACGAGCAGTACTTC.

This clonotype was seen a handful of times. This chain joins TRBV5-1 and TRBJ2-1; 10 bases match TRBD2. The length of the CDR3 is 16 residues. The trim removed 6 bases at V and 10 bases at J, leaving 16 bases unmatched. From germline, CDR1 is SGHRS and CDR2 YFSETQ. Here the CDR3 reads CASKRGSGGLQGEQFF. In nucleotides, the CDR3 is TGCGCCAGCAAGAGGGGTAGCGGGGGGCTGCAAGGCGAGCAGTTCTTC.

The chain combines TRBV6-2 or TRBV6-3 with TRBJ2-7; TRBD1 might be the D (6 bases). This CDR3 is built from 16 residues. Germline V CDR1 and CDR2: MNHEY, SVGEGT. V was pared by 4 bases and J by 2 bases, with 18 bases between. The chain's CDR3 is CASSSSRFQGPYEQYF. CDR3 sequence (DNA): TGTGCCAGCAGTTCCAGCCGGTTTCAGGGGCCCTACGAGCAGTACTTC.

This rearrangement joins TRBV12-3 or TRBV12-4 to TRBJ2-4; the match to TRBD2 covers 10 bases. With 3 bases clipped from V and 8 bases from J, the junction kept 4 bases outside the gene matches. This CDR3 contains 14 residues. CDR3 sequence: CASSFTSGNDIQYF. The CDR3 DNA follows: TGTGCCAGCAGTTTCACTAGCGGGAATGACATTCAGTACTTC.

The CDR3 reads CASSLGTLRRGDEQFF. Written as DNA, the CDR3 is TGTGCCAGCAGCTTAGGTACGCTGCGGCGGGGGGATGAGCAGTTCTTC. The gene calls are TRBV11-3 and TRBJ2-1; 8 bases are shared with TRBD2. The V gene's germline CDR1 is SGHNT and CDR2 YENEEA. V dropped 1 base and J dropped 8; count of bases not matched to a gene: 10. The length of the CDR3 is 16 residues.

The rearrangement links TRBV5-4 to TRBJ2-1; unclear D gene. This CDR3 is 11 amino acids long. From germline, CDR1 is SGHNT and CDR2 YYREEE (reference sequence). Trimming shortened V by 10 bases and J by 4 bases, and 9 bases separated the two germline ends. This chain's CDR3 is CAVIRYNEQFF. The CDR3 DNA sequence: TGTGCCGTTATACGGTACAATGAGCAGTTCTTC.

The chain uses TRBV18 and TRBJ1-6, with TRBD1 matching 9 bases. CDR3 length: 15 amino acids. The trim removed 3 bases at V and 10 bases at J, leaving 7 bases unmatched. Germline-derived CDR1 and CDR2 are KGHSH and LQKENI. The CDR3 coding sequence is TGTGCCAGCTCACCTGGGACAGGGATCGACTCACCCCTCCACTTT. Translating it yields CASSPGTGIDSPLHF.

This clonotype appeared a single time. A much bigger clone sits one base away, suggesting this may be a read error. The rearrangement joins TRBV12-3 or TRBV12-4 to TRBJ2-3; D is perhaps TRBD1 (6 bases). This CDR3 is 13 amino acids long. V was cut by 7 bases and J by 2 bases, with 10 bases left in between. In DNA form, the CDR3 reads TGTGCCAGCACCTGGGACAACACAGATACGCAGTATTTT. Its protein is CASTWDNTDTQYF.

This clonotype was observed a handful of times. The CDR3 DNA sequence: TGTGCCACCAGTGACCCGACAGGGAACTATGGCTACACCTTC. Translated: CATSDPTGNYGYTF. V usage is TRBV24-1 and J usage is TRBJ1-2; 7 positions agree with TRBD1. The CDR3 has 14 residues. Germline CDR1 reads KGHDR; CDR2 reads SFDVKD. V was clipped by 4 bases and J by 2 bases; unmatched bases: 3.

This clonotype was seen repeatedly, ten times or more. The CDR3 loop is CASYPIAFLAIGTGELFF. The CDR3 nucleotides are TGTGCCAGCTATCCAATAGCCTTTTTAGCGATTGGCACCGGGGAGCTGTTTTTT. V usage is TRBV27 and J usage is TRBJ2-2; possibly TRBD2 for D (5 bases). V lost 8 bases and J lost 4, with 26 bases in between. This CDR3 region has 18 residues. Germline V lookup: CDR1 MNHEY, CDR2 SMNVEV (reference sequence).

This clonotype has more than one count but fewer than ten. The rearrangement joins TRBV28 to TRBJ2-2, with TRBD2 as a possible D gene (6 bases). This CDR3 is built from 16 residues. The V and J ends lost 3 bases and 5 bases respectively, with 16 bases between them. Looked up from germline, CDR1 is MDHEN and CDR2 is SYDVKM. CDR3 nucleotide sequence: TGTGCCAGCAGTTTCGTCGGGGAGGATAGAACCGGGGAGCTGTTTTTT. It translates to CASSFVGEDRTGELFF.

This chain links TRBV12-3 or TRBV12-4 with TRBJ1-5; D perhaps matches TRBD1 (6 bases). CDR3 length: 14 residues. The germline V and J ends were trimmed by 6 bases and 3 bases, with 12 bases remaining between them. The DNA of the CDR3 is TGTGCCAGCAGGGGGGGCGCGATCAATCAGCCCCAGCATTTT. This sequence encodes CASRGGAINQPQHF.

This clonotype occurred a few times. This chain connects TRBV15 to TRBJ2-2; 8 bases map to TRBD2. With 8 bases clipped from V and 1 base from J, the junction kept 6 bases outside the gene matches. Looked up from germline, CDR1 is LNHNV and CDR2 is YYDKDF (reference sequence). The CDR3 runs to 15 residues. The CDR3 sequence: CATRGGRVNTGELFF. In nucleotides, the CDR3 is TGTGCCACCCGCGGGGGGCGGGTGAACACCGGGGAGCTGTTTTTT.

This clonotype was seen many times. This sequence joins TRBV18 and TRBJ1-6; 7 bases are shared with TRBD1. Germline V gene data show CDR1 as KGHSH and CDR2 as LQKENI. This CDR3 is 15 amino acids long. V trimming: 4 bases; J trimming: 7 bases; junction bases outside the gene matches: 7. The CDR3: CASSLRGVTNSPLHF. The CDR3 DNA follows: TGTGCCAGCTCACTCAGGGGGGTTACGAATTCACCCCTCCACTTT.

This clonotype was counted many times. The chain uses TRBV7-2 and TRBJ2-5, with 7 bases fitting TRBD1. The CDR3 contains 14 residues. Germline V gene sequence: CDR1 SGHTA, CDR2 FQGNSA. Trimming cost V 1 base and J 4 bases; bases outside gene matches: 3. As DNA, the CDR3 is TGTGCCAGCAGCTTAGACAGGGGAAGAGAGACCCAGTACTTC. Amino acid sequence: CASSLDRGRETQYF. Using reference TRBV7-2 and TRBJ2-5 for the parts outside the CDR3, the full variable domain is GAGVSQSPSNKVTEKGKDVELRCDPISGHTALYWYRQSLGQGLEFLIYFQGNSAPDKSGLPSDRFSAERTGGSVSTLTIQRTQQEDSAVYLCASSLDRGRETQYFGPGTRLLVL.

Only a few counts were recorded for this clonotype. The genes are TRBV3-1 and TRBJ2-5; the D gene is possibly TRBD2 (5 bases). CDR3 length: 19 amino acids. In germline, CDR1 is LGHDT, CDR2 YNNKEL (reference sequence). Trimming pared 0 bases from V and 3 bases from J, leaving 23 bases between. The CDR3, as DNA: TGTGCCAGCAGCCAAGATATCTCGTTCATTAGGAGGCTTGAAGAGACCCAGTACTTC. Translating gives CASSQDISFIRRLEETQYF.

The J gene is TRBJ1-1, the V gene TRBV5-4; D might be TRBD1 (5 bases). The CDR3 contains 12 residues. The V end was cut by 3 bases, the J end by 8 bases, with 11 bases between. Germline V lookup: CDR1 SGHNT, CDR2 YYREEE (reference sequence). The CDR3, as DNA: TGTGCCAGCAGCTGGCTGGCAGGGGAAGCTTTCTTT. Translation gives CASSWLAGEAFF. The whole variable domain, remainder taken from reference TRBV5-4 and TRBJ1-1, is ETGVTQSPTHLIKTRGQQVTLRCSSQSGHNTVSWYQQALGQGPQFIFQYYREEENGRGNFPPRFSGLQFPNYSSELNVNALELDDSALYLCASSWLAGEAFFGQGTRLTVV.

In its sample, this clonotype was seen a few times. The rearrangement uses TRBV6-5 and TRBJ2-1; D is perhaps TRBD1 (6 bases). Between the trimmed V and J ends, which lost 4 bases and 9 bases, there was a span of 16 bases. This CDR3 comprises 14 residues. Germline V gene sequence: CDR1 MNHEY, CDR2 SVGAGI. CDR3 DNA: TGTGCCAGCAGTTTATCAGGGGTCGGGGCTGAGCAGTTCTTC. Translated: CASSLSGVGAEQFF.